This paragraph reports one T cell receptor (beta chain). The data belong to a study of T cell changes during pregnancy in multiple sclerosis. Sequenced by immunoSEQ multiplex PCR; TCRdb stores in-frame clones only, minus some. The profile shows about 32,000 clones, roughly 89% of them singletons. This sample comprised CD8+ T cells from peripheral blood mononuclear cells, obtained in the second trimester of pregnancy. The TCR originated in a female donor with multiple sclerosis, enrolled in a pregnancy study.

This chain's CDR3 is CASKPGGTEAFF. As DNA, the CDR3 is TGTGCCAGCAAACCCGGGGGTACTGAAGCTTTCTTT. This chain connects TRBV7-9 to TRBJ1-1; TRBD1 might be the D (5 bases). Trimming stripped 7 bases from V and 5 bases from J, with 11 bases between. Germline CDR1 and CDR2: SEHNR and FQNEAQ (reference sequence). The CDR3 extends over 12 amino acids.